This T cell receptor (beta chain) was recovered during a study of blood T cell repertoires in COVID-19. Across the whole study: The United States, Italy and Spain supplied acute and convalescent COVID-19 samples. PBMCs, B-cell-depleted T cells, or T cells provided the cDNA or gDNA that made up the material.

Authors' methods: Reference gene primer amplification yielded estimated nucleated cell counts. The data were produced by immunoSEQ multiplex PCR, yet TCRdb's version contains in-frame clones alone and is incomplete. That table supplies the V and J calls and clone size; D and trimming were determined from the DNA. The sample holds 300,000 to 450,000 clones, about 88% seen once. Clinical history as reported by participants underpinned cohort assignment. The germline V and J ends were trimmed by 5 bases and 10 bases, with 16 bases remaining between them. The CDR3 consists of 13 residues. Germline V lookup: CDR1 SGHTA, CDR2 FQGTGA.

This rearrangement joins TRBV7-3 to TRBJ2-3; possible D gene TRBD2, 5 bases. The sequenced sample was PBMCs or T cells enriched from blood (not recorded which). This TCR was recovered from a young woman who had recovered from COVID-19. In nucleotides, the CDR3 is TGTGCCAGCAGCGATCCCGCGGGTCAGCCGCAGTATTTT. Amino acid sequence: CASSDPAGQPQYF.